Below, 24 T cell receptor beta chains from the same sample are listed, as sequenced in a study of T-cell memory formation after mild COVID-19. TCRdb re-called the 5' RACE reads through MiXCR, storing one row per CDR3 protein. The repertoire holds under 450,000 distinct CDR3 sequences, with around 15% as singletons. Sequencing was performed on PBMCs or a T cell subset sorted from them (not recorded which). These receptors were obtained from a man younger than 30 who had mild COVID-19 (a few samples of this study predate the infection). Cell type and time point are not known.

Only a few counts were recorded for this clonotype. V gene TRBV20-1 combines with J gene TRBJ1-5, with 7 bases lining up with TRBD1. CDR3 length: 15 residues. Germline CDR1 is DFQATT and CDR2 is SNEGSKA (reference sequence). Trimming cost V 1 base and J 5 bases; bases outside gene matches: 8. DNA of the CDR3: TGCAGTGCTAGAGTGTCAGGGGGATTAGATCAGCCCCAGCATTTT. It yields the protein CSARVSGGLDQPQHF.

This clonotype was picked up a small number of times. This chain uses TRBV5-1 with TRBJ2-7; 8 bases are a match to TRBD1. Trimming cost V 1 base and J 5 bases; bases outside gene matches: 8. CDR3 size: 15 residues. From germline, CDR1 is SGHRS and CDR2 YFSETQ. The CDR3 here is CASSLFPGGGDEQYF. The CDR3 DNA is TGCGCCAGCAGCTTGTTCCCAGGGGGCGGGGACGAGCAGTACTTC.

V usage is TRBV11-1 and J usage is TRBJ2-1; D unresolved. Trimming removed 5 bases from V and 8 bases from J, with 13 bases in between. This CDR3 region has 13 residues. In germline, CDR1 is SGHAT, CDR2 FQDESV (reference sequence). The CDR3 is CASSAPLADEQFF. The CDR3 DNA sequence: TGTGCCAGCAGCGCCCCTCTGGCCGATGAGCAGTTCTTC. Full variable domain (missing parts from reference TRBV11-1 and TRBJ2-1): EAEVAQSPRYKITEKSQAVAFWCDPISGHATLYWYRQILGQGPELLVQFQDESVVDDSQLPKDRFSAERLKGVDSTLKIQPAELGDSAMYLCASSAPLADEQFFGPGTRLTVL.

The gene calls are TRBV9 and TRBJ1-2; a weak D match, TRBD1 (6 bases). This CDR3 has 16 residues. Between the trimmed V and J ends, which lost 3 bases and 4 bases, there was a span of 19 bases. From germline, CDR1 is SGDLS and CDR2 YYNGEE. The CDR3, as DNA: TGTGCCAGCAGCGCTACCGACAGGTTTGGCTCCTATGGCTACACCTTC. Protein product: CASSATDRFGSYGYTF. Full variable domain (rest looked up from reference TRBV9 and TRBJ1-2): DSGVTQTPKHLITATGQRVTLRCSPRSGDLSVYWYQQSLDQGLQFLIQYYNGEERAKGNILERFSAQQFPDLHSELNLSSLELGDSALYFCASSATDRFGSYGYTFGSGTRLTVV.

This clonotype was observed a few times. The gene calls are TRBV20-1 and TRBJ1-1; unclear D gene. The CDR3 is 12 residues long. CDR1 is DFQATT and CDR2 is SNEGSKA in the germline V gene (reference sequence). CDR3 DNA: TGCAGCACCATTTTGAGGAACACTGAAGCTTTCTTT. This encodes CSTILRNTEAFF.

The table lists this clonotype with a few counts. Written as DNA, the CDR3 is TGCAGTGTAGGGGGAGAAAAAGCTTTCTTT. Encoded protein: CSVGGEKAFF. This chain links TRBV20-1 with TRBJ1-1, with D possibly being TRBD1 (6 bases). CDR1 DFQATT and CDR2 SNEGSKA come from the germline V gene (reference sequence). The CDR3 runs 10 residues. V lost 7 bases, J lost 9 bases, and 12 bases lay in between.

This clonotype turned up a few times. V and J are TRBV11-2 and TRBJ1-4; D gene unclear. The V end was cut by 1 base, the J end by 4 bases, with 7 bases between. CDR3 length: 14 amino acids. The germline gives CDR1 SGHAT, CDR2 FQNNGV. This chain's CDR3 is CASSLVQNNEKLFF. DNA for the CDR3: TGTGCCAGCAGCTTAGTACAGAATAATGAAAAACTGTTTTTT.

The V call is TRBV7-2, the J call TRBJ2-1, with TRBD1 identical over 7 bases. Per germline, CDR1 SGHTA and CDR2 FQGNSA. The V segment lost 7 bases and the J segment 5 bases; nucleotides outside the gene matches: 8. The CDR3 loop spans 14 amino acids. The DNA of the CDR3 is TGTGCCAGCACCCACGGGACAGCTAACAATGAGCAGTTCTTC. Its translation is CASTHGTANNEQFF.

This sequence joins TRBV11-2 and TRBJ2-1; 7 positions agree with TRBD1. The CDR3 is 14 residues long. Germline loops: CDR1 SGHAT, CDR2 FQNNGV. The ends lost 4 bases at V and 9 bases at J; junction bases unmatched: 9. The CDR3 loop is CASSYDTTGVEQFF. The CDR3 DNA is TGTGCCAGCAGCTACGACACAACAGGGGTTGAGCAGTTCTTC.

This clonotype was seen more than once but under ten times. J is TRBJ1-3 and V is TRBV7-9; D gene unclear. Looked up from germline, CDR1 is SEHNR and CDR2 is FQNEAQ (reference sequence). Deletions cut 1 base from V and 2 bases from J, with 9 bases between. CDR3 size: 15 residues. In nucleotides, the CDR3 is TGTGCCAGCAGCTTAGTTTTCGGGGCTGGAAACACCATATATTTT. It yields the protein CASSLVFGAGNTIYF.

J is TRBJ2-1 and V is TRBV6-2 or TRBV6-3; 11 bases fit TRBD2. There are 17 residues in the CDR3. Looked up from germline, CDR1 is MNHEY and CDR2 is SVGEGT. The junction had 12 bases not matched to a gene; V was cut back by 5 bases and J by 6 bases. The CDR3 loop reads CASSHTSGTSGPNEQFF. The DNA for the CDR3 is TGTGCCAGCAGTCACACCTCCGGGACTAGCGGACCCAATGAGCAGTTCTTC.

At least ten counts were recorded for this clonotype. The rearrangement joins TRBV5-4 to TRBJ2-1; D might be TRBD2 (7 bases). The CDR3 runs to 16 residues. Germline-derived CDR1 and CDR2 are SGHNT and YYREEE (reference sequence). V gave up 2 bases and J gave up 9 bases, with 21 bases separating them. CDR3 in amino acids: CASSFEGGGPSAEQFF. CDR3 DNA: TGTGCCAGCAGCTTTGAGGGCGGGGGCCCCTCGGCTGAGCAGTTCTTC.

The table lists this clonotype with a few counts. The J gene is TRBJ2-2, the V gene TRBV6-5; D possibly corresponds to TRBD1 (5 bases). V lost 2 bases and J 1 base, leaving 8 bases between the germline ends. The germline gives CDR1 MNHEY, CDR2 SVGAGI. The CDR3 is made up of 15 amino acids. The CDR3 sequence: CASSYGTGNTGELFF. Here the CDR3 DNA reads TGTGCCAGCAGTTACGGAACAGGGAACACCGGGGAGCTGTTTTTT.

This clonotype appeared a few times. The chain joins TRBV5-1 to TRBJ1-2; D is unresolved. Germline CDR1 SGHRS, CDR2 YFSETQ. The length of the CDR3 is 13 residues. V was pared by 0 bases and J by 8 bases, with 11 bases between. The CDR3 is CASSLGGGSGYTF. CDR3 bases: TGCGCCAGCAGCTTGGGTGGAGGGTCCGGCTACACCTTC.

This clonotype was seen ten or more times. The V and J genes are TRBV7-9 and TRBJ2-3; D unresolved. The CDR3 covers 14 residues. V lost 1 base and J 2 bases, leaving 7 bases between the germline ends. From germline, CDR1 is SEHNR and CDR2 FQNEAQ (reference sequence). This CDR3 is CASSLVFITDTQYF. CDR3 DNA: TGTGCCAGCAGCTTAGTTTTTATCACAGATACGCAGTATTTT.

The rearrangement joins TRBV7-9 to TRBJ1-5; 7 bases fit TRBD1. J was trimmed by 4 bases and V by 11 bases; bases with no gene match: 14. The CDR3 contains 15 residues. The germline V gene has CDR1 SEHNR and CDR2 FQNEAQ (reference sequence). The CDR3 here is CAPPATGALNQPQHF. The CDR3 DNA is TGTGCCCCCCCGGCCACAGGGGCCCTAAATCAGCCCCAGCATTTT.

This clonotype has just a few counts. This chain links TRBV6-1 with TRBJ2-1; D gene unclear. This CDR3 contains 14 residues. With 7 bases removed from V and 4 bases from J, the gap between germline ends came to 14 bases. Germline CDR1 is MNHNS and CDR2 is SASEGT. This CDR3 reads CASTRLALYNEQFF. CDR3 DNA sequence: TGTGCCAGCACTCGTTTAGCATTGTACAATGAGCAGTTCTTC.

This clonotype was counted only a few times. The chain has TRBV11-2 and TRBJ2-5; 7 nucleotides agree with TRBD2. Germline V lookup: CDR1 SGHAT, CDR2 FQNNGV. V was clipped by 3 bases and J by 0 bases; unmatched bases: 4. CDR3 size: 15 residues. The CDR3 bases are TGTGCCAGCAGCTTGGGGGGGTCGTACCAAGAGACCCAGTACTTC. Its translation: CASSLGGSYQETQYF.

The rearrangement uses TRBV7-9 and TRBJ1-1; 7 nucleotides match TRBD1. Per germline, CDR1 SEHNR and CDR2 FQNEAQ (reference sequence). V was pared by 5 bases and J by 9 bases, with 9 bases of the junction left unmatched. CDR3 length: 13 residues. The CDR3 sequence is CASSTRQGSQAFF. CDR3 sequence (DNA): TGTGCCAGCAGCACCCGACAGGGCAGCCAAGCTTTCTTT.

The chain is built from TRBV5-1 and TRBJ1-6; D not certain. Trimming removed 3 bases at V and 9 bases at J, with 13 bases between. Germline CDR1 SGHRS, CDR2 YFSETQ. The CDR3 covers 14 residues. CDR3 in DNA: TGCGCCAGCAGCTGGAGTTCCGAAGGTTCACCCCTCCACTTT. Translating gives CASSWSSEGSPLHF.

The DNA of the CDR3 is TGCGCCAGCAGCCAAACAGAGACCCAGTACTTC. Translation gives CASSQTETQYF. This rearrangement joins TRBV5-1 to TRBJ2-5, with D hard to call. Trimming left V 4 bases short and J 4 bases short, with 5 bases between. From germline, CDR1 is SGHRS and CDR2 YFSETQ. The CDR3 is 11 amino acids.

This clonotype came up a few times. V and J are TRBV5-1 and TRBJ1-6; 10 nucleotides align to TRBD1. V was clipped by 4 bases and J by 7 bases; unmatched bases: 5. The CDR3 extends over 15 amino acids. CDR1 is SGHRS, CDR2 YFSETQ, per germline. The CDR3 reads CASSEGTGVNSPLHF. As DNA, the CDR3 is TGCGCCAGCAGCGAAGGGACAGGGGTAAATTCACCCCTCCACTTT.

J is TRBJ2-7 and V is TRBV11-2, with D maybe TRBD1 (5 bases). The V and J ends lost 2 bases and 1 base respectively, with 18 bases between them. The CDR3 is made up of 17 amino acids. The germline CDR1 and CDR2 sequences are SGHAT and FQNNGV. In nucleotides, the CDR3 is TGTGCCAGCAGCTTAAGATTAGTCGCAGGGCCGTCCTACGAGCAGTACTTC. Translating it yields CASSLRLVAGPSYEQYF.

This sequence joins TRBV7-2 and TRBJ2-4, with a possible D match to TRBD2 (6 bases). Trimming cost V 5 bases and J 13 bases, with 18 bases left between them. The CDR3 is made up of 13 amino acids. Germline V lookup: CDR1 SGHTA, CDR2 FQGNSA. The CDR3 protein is CASSRRGGHNQYF. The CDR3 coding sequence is TGTGCCAGCAGCCGGCGGGGCGGGCATAACCAGTACTTC. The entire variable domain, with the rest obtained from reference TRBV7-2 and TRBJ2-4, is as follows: GAGVSQSPSNKVTEKGKDVELRCDPISGHTALYWYRQSLGQGLEFLIYFQGNSAPDKSGLPSDRFSAERTGGSVSTLTIQRTQQEDSAVYLCASSRRGGHNQYFGAGTRLSVL.